This T cell receptor (beta chain) was recovered during a study of cytomegalovirus exposure and HLA in healthy donors. 13 Jbeta primers and 60 Vbeta primers were used for the PCR. Profiled with immunoSEQ multiplex PCR; TCRdb holds only in-frame clones, not every one. The repertoire includes about 77,000 clones, roughly 80% of them detected once, and approximately 4.5% sits in the top ten. The CDR3 spans 13 residues. V dropped 8 bases and J dropped 4; count of bases not matched to a gene: 7. Germline assignment: CDR1 MNHNS and CDR2 SASEGT. Sequencing was performed on PBMCs. The chain employs TRBV6-1 and TRBJ1-1; TRBD1 aligns across 7 bases. This TCR derives from a man aged 35 to 55 in good health and CMV-seronegative. CDR3 amino acids: CASWDSPGTEAFF. CDR3 nucleotide sequence: TGTGCCAGCTGGGACAGCCCTGGCACTGAAGCTTTCTTT.